The entry below describes one T cell receptor (beta chain). Germline CDR1 reads MGHDK; CDR2 reads SYGVNS. Trimming took 1 base from V and 6 from J, leaving 10 bases between them. CDR3 length equals 14 residues. The data are from a study of blood T cell repertoires in COVID-19. Overall study context: Sites across the United States, Italy and Spain contributed samples from acute and convalescent COVID-19. The analysed material was cDNA or gDNA that came from T cells, B-cell-depleted T cells, or PBMCs.

Study processing details: Using reference gene primer amplification, nucleated cell counts were estimated. Generated by immunoSEQ multiplex PCR, the TCRdb table keeps only in-frame clones and is missing some. V, J and clone size were drawn from that table, and D and trimming were deduced from the DNA. The sample carries about 120,000 clones, roughly 89% recorded once. The sample comprised peripheral blood. The chain uses TRBV25-1 and TRBJ1-5; a weak D match, TRBD1 (5 bases). The TCR was taken from a woman aged 45-65 years with acute or convalescent COVID-19. The CDR3 here is CASSEFGGGQPQHF. The CDR3 DNA follows: TGTGCCAGCAGTGAATTTGGGGGGGGTCAGCCCCAGCATTTT.